The 31 T cell receptor beta chains reported below all come from one sample, sequenced in a study of spatial heterogeneity in lung cancer. Points from the study as a whole: The number of expanded tumor alpha and beta chains correlated with mutation number.

No antigen has been assigned to these receptors. MiXCR was run by TCRdb on the 5' RACE reads, yielding one entry per CDR3 protein. The sample has about 6,900 distinct CDR3 sequences, roughly 12% seen once. The time point was: sample taken at primary tumor resection. The sequenced sample was lung tumor tissue, obtained at surgery. The receptors were gathered from a male donor with early-stage non-small cell lung cancer.

In this sample, this clonotype turned up many times. With the library built for alpha chains, this beta chain is off target and its frequency is not meaningful. The chain combines TRBV12-3 or TRBV12-4 with TRBJ2-2, with unresolved D. CDR3 length: 10 amino acids. The V end lost 3 bases, the J end lost 7 bases, and 0 bases lay between the germline ends. CDR3 nucleotide sequence: TGTGCCAGCAGTTTCGGGGAGCTGTTTTTT. It is translated as CASSFGELFF.

Points on this clonotype: A library prepared for alpha chains yielded this beta chain as an off-target read; its size is of little meaning. The chain uses TRBV30 and TRBJ2-5, with 9 bases lining up with TRBD2. V was pared by 0 bases and J by 4 bases, with 6 bases of the junction left unmatched. The CDR3 is 15 amino acids. CDR1 GTSNPN and CDR2 SVGIG come from the germline V gene (reference sequence). The CDR3 DNA is TGTGCCTGGAGTGTAGGGCTAGCGGGATTAGAGACCCAGTACTTC. Translated: CAWSVGLAGLETQYF.

In regard to this clonotype: For a library built for alpha chains, this beta chain is a stray read; little rests on its size. V and J are TRBV27 and TRBJ1-1, with D tentatively TRBD1 (5 bases). In germline, CDR1 is MNHEY, CDR2 SMNVEV (reference sequence). The CDR3 contains 13 residues. V was trimmed by 3 bases and J by 1 base, leaving 6 bases between them. The CDR3 sequence is CASSFGGNTEAFF. CDR3 in DNA: TGTGCCAGCAGTTTTGGGGGGAACACTGAAGCTTTCTTT.

This clonotype was counted many times. This beta chain lies outside the target of a library built for alpha chains; its clone size means little. The chain recombines TRBV19 with TRBJ1-2; the match to TRBD1 covers 9 bases. The CDR3 extends over 14 amino acids. CDR1 is LNHDA, CDR2 SQIVND, per germline (reference sequence). Trimming cost V 5 bases and J 5 bases; bases outside gene matches: 6. CDR3 amino acids: CASSVTGTGYGYTF. The CDR3 DNA sequence: TGTGCCAGTAGTGTAACCGGGACAGGGTATGGCTACACCTTC. The variable domain in full, with the rest retrieved from reference TRBV19 and TRBJ1-2, is DGGITQSPKYLFRKEGQNVTLSCEQNLNHDAMYWYRQDPGQGLRLIYYSQIVNDFQKGDIAEGYSVSREKKESFPLTVTSAQKNPTAFYLCASSVTGTGYGYTFGSGTRLTVV.

This clonotype was seen at least ten times. This beta chain is off target for a library built for alpha chains, so its abundance means little. The genes are TRBV18 and TRBJ2-7, with a weak D call TRBD2 (6 bases). CDR3 size: 15 residues. Germline CDR1 and CDR2: KGHSH and LQKENI. V was cut by 1 base and J by 1 base, with 11 bases left in between. The CDR3 coding sequence is TGTGCCAGCTCACCACGTAGCGGACCTTCCTACGAGCAGTACTTC. Translated, it gives CASSPRSGPSYEQYF.

This clonotype is medium-sized by share. The library was built for alpha chains, so this beta chain is an off-target read and its size means little. The chain is built from TRBV7-2 and TRBJ2-5; D is unresolved. Trimming removed 3 bases at V and 5 bases at J, with 10 bases between. This CDR3 region has 13 residues. Germline V gene data show CDR1 as SGHTA and CDR2 as FQGNSA. The CDR3 protein is CASSFNLGETQYF. The DNA of the CDR3 is TGTGCCAGCAGCTTCAACTTAGGGGAGACCCAGTACTTC. The whole variable domain, remainder taken from reference TRBV7-2 and TRBJ2-5, is GAGVSQSPSNKVTEKGKDVELRCDPISGHTALYWYRQSLGQGLEFLIYFQGNSAPDKSGLPSDRFSAERTGGSVSTLTIQRTQQEDSAVYLCASSFNLGETQYFGPGTRLLVL.

This clonotype is medium-sized in the sample. The library was built for alpha chains, so this beta chain is an off-target read and its size means little. This chain joins TRBV6-6 and TRBJ1-1; 9 bases match TRBD1. V was clipped by 6 bases and J by 5 bases; unmatched bases: 16. The CDR3 loop spans 17 amino acids. Germline CDR1 MNHNY, CDR2 SVGAGI (reference sequence). For the CDR3, the DNA is TGTGCCAGCAGCAACCTCAAACAGGGGGCGCGGGGAACTGAAGCTTTCTTT. Encoded protein: CASSNLKQGARGTEAFF.

By frequency in the sample, this clonotype is medium-sized. This beta chain was picked up by a library intended for alpha chains and is off target, so its count carries little meaning. The J gene is TRBJ2-3, the V gene TRBV29-1, with D perhaps assigned TRBD1 or TRBD2 (6 bases each). The CDR3 is 12 residues long. Between the trimmed V and J ends, which lost 6 bases and 6 bases, there was a span of 13 bases. Germline V gene lookup returns CDR1 SQVTM and CDR2 ANQGSEA. The DNA of the CDR3 is TGCAGCGTCCGGGGGCAGGTGGATACGCAGTATTTT. It translates to CSVRGQVDTQYF.

With regard to this clonotype: Since the library was made to target alpha chains, this beta chain is a stray read and its abundance is not meaningful. The V and J genes are TRBV7-2 and TRBJ2-7; 10 bases fit TRBD2. Germline V gene sequence: CDR1 SGHTA, CDR2 FQGNSA. This CDR3 is 16 amino acids long. With V trimmed by 5 bases and J by 3 bases, 10 bases remained unmatched. The CDR3 sequence is CASSITGTSASYEQYF. CDR3 DNA sequence: TGTGCCAGCAGCATAACGGGGACTAGCGCTAGCTACGAGCAGTACTTC.

This clonotype was seen ten or more times. This beta chain turned up in a library designed for alpha chains; as an off-target read, its abundance says little. The chain couples TRBV4-1 to TRBJ1-3; no clear D gene. The CDR3 runs to 15 residues. Trimming took 4 bases from V and 0 from J, leaving 10 bases between them. Germline-derived CDR1 and CDR2 are MGHRA and YSYEKL. The CDR3 here is CASSPRTASGNTIYF. CDR3 coding DNA: TGCGCCAGCAGCCCCCGGACGGCCTCTGGAAACACCATATATTTT.

Comments on this clonotype: This beta chain appears as a stray read in a library generated for alpha chains; its size is not informative. This chain joins TRBV7-2 and TRBJ2-1; 12 nucleotides line up with TRBD2. The CDR3 extends over 15 amino acids. After removal of 4 bases from V and 9 bases from J, the junction contained 7 bases not matched to a gene. Germline CDR1 is SGHTA and CDR2 is FQGNSA. The CDR3 bases are TGTGCCAGCAGCTCCCGACTAGCGGGAGCCCCTGAGCAGTTCTTC. Translating gives CASSSRLAGAPEQFF.

Relative to its sample, this clonotype is medium-sized (0.01 to 0.1%). The library was built for alpha chains, so this beta chain is an off-target read and its size means little. The chain joins TRBV11-2 to TRBJ2-2, with D unresolved. Trimming took off 5 bases at V and 5 bases at J, with 12 bases between the two ends. Germline CDR1 is SGHAT and CDR2 is FQNNGV. The CDR3 consists of 14 residues. In nucleotides, the CDR3 is TGTGCCAGCAGCCCCAACGGTTTGACCGGGGAGCTGTTTTTT. Protein: CASSPNGLTGELFF.

Judged by abundance, this clonotype is medium-sized. This beta chain turned up in a library designed for alpha chains; as an off-target read, its abundance says little. This chain connects TRBV12-3 or TRBV12-4 to TRBJ2-1; 12 nucleotides line up with TRBD2. The J segment lost 7 bases and the V segment lost 5 bases, leaving 6 bases of the junction unmatched. The CDR3 is 15 residues long. The CDR3 loop is CASSPTSGSINEQFF. In nucleotides, the CDR3 is TGTGCCAGCAGTCCGACTAGCGGGAGTATTAATGAGCAGTTCTTC.

This clonotype is labeled as medium-sized. This beta chain appears as a stray read in a library generated for alpha chains; its size is not informative. The chain has TRBV11-2 and TRBJ2-7; D is uncertain. The CDR3 contains 13 residues. Germline V gives CDR1 SGHAT, CDR2 FQNNGV. V was shortened by 0 bases and J by 2 bases, with 5 bases between the two germline ends. The CDR3 nucleotides read TGTGCCAGCAGCTTAGAGGTGACCTACGAGCAGTACTTC. Its protein is CASSLEVTYEQYF. The full variable domain, in which reference TRBV11-2 and TRBJ2-7 provide the parts outside the CDR3, is EAGVAQSPRYKIIEKRQSVAFWCNPISGHATLYWYQQILGQGPKLLIQFQNNGVVDDSQLPKDRFSAERLKGVDSTLKIQPAKLEDSAVYLCASSLEVTYEQYFGPGTRLTVT.

This clonotype was found many times. This beta chain was picked up by a library intended for alpha chains and is off target, so its count carries little meaning. The chain is built from TRBV20-1 and TRBJ2-2; D gene ambiguous. The CDR3 has 15 amino acids. V was clipped by 1 base and J by 7 bases, with 16 bases between them. Germline V CDR1 and CDR2: DFQATT, SNEGSKA (reference sequence). The CDR3 protein is CSARGSGIKDGELFF. DNA for the CDR3: TGCAGTGCTAGAGGTTCTGGGATTAAAGACGGGGAGCTGTTTTTT.

This clonotype is labeled medium-sized. This beta chain slipped into a library made for alpha chains as a stray read, so its size is not meaningful. The J gene is TRBJ1-5, the V gene TRBV6-2 or TRBV6-3, with D possibly being TRBD1 (6 bases). CDR3 size: 13 residues. Germline V gene lookup returns CDR1 MNHEY and CDR2 SVGEGT. Between the trimmed V and J ends, which lost 2 bases and 7 bases, there was a span of 9 bases. The CDR3 bases are TGTGCCAGCAGTTACCGGGACAACCAGCCCCAGCATTTT. This sequence encodes CASSYRDNQPQHF.

This clonotype was seen ten or more times. Because this beta chain is a stray read in a library intended to capture alpha chains, its abundance should not be given much weight. The V call is TRBV4-1, the J call TRBJ2-1, with a weak D call TRBD2 (7 bases). V was shortened by 3 bases and J by 13 bases, with 13 bases between the two germline ends. The CDR3 is 12 amino acids. Germline V gene sequence: CDR1 MGHRA, CDR2 YSYEKL. The chain's CDR3 is CASSQRGGFQFF. In DNA form, the CDR3 reads TGCGCCAGCAGCCAGAGGGGGGGATTTCAGTTCTTC.

In its sample, this clonotype was seen many times. This beta chain was picked up by a library intended for alpha chains and is off target, so its count carries little meaning. The rearrangement joins TRBV29-1 to TRBJ2-1, with 9 bases fitting TRBD2. Germline loops: CDR1 SQVTM, CDR2 ANQGSEA. The length of the CDR3 is 14 residues. V shed 0 bases and J 12 bases; nucleotides not matched to a gene: 9. The CDR3 protein is CSVEDFLAGRPQFF. The CDR3 nucleotides are TGCAGCGTTGAAGATTTTCTAGCGGGACGTCCGCAGTTCTTC.

This clonotype has a count of ten or more. A library made for alpha chains picked up this beta chain off target, so its size means little. The rearrangement joins TRBV6-1 to TRBJ2-1; 10 bases align to TRBD2. Germline CDR1 and CDR2: MNHNS and SASEGT. Trimming took 5 bases from V and 4 from J; bases not matched to a gene: 5. The length of the CDR3 is 15 residues. The CDR3 DNA reads as TGTGCCAGCAGTTTCGGACTAGCGGATTACAATGAGCAGTTCTTC. It is translated as CASSFGLADYNEQFF.

This clonotype was detected many times. Being off target in a library aimed at alpha chains, this beta chain has a size of little meaning. V and J are TRBV28 and TRBJ1-6; D call uncertain. Germline CDR1 is MDHEN and CDR2 is SYDVKM. The CDR3 extends over 13 amino acids. Trimming took 3 bases from V and 10 from J, leaving 10 bases between them. The CDR3 sequence: CASSFPGLSPLHF. The CDR3 bases are TGTGCCAGCAGTTTTCCCGGGTTATCACCCCTCCACTTT.

Notes on this clonotype: This beta chain turned up in a library designed for alpha chains; as an off-target read, its abundance says little. In nucleotides, the CDR3 is TGTGCCAGCAGCCCCCCCCGGGATACGCAGTATTTT. It specifies CASSPPRDTQYF. The chain couples TRBV12-3 or TRBV12-4 to TRBJ2-3; no definite D call. The germline V and J ends were trimmed by 6 bases and 6 bases, with 10 bases remaining between them. The CDR3 length is 12 residues.

A remark on this clonotype: This beta chain lies outside the target of a library built for alpha chains; its clone size means little. The chain joins TRBV7-6 to TRBJ2-1; perhaps TRBD2 as D (7 bases). The CDR3 is 18 residues long. V gave up 0 bases and J gave up 5 bases, with 20 bases separating them. Looked up from germline, CDR1 is SGHVS and CDR2 is FNYEAQ. CDR3 sequence (DNA): TGTGCCAGCAGCTTAGCGCCCAAGAGGGGGGGGCTCCACAATGAGCAGTTCTTC. Residues: CASSLAPKRGGLHNEQFF.

For this clonotype: The library was built for alpha chains, so this beta chain is an off-target read and its size means little. This chain uses TRBV29-1 with TRBJ2-3, with D hard to call. Germline CDR1 reads SQVTM; CDR2 reads ANQGSEA. V lost 1 base and J lost 6, with 11 bases in between. The CDR3 spans 13 residues. The CDR3 nucleotides read TGCAGCGTTGAAGGCCAAGTGGGGGATACGCAGTATTTT. It specifies CSVEGQVGDTQYF.

Within the sample, this clonotype is medium-sized. This beta chain is a stray sequence in a library constructed for alpha chains; its clone size is not meaningful. The chain links TRBV27 to TRBJ2-7, with D possibly being TRBD1 or TRBD2 (6 bases each). Trimming took off 5 bases at V and 7 bases at J, with 15 bases between the two ends. CDR3 length: 13 amino acids. Germline CDR1 MNHEY, CDR2 SMNVEV (reference sequence). The CDR3 bases are TGTGCCAGCAGTGGTGGAGGGGGTGGTGAGCAGTACTTC. Amino acids: CASSGGGGGEQYF.

Many counts were recorded for this clonotype. Being off target in a library aimed at alpha chains, this beta chain has a size of little meaning. The V gene is TRBV5-1, the J gene TRBJ1-3; TRBD1 might be the D (6 bases). CDR1 is SGHRS, CDR2 YFSETQ, per germline. CDR3 size: 17 residues. Trimming pared 0 bases from V and 0 bases from J, leaving 13 bases between. CDR3 DNA: TGCGCCAGCAGCTTGGGGCGGGGGGCGAGCTCTGGAAACACCATATATTTT. Encoded protein: CASSLGRGASSGNTIYF. The full variable domain, with the rest looked up from reference TRBV5-1 and TRBJ1-3, is KAGVTQTPRYLIKTRGQQVTLSCSPISGHRSVSWYQQTPGQGLQFLFEYFSETQRNKGNFPGRFSGRQFSNSRSEMNVSTLELGDSALYLCASSLGRGASSGNTIYFGEGSWLTVV.

This clonotype came up many times. This beta chain was picked up by a library intended for alpha chains and is off target, so its count carries little meaning. The rearrangement joins TRBV6-6 to TRBJ1-4; possibly TRBD1 for D (5 bases). The CDR3 is 16 residues long. Germline V CDR1 and CDR2: MNHNY, SVGAGI (reference sequence). V was pared by 7 bases and J by 3 bases, with 18 bases between. In DNA form, the CDR3 reads TGTGCCAGCAAACCAAGGGGTCCTCTCTCTAATGAAAAACTGTTTTTT. Its protein product is CASKPRGPLSNEKLFF.

In this sample, this clonotype turned up a few times. The library was designed around alpha chains, so this beta chain is a stray read whose abundance carries little weight. The chain links TRBV20-1 to TRBJ2-7; 9 bases fit TRBD2. V shed 3 bases, J shed 6 bases, and the junction held 12 bases outside the gene matches. In germline, CDR1 is DFQATT, CDR2 SNEGSKA (reference sequence). The CDR3 contains 15 residues. The CDR3 bases are TGCAGTGCTAGGGTTCCGGGACTAGCTAATTCCGAGCAGTACTTC. This gives the protein CSARVPGLANSEQYF.

This clonotype is medium-sized within its sample. The size of this beta chain means little, since it is a stray read in a library made for alpha chains. J is TRBJ2-4 and V is TRBV12-3 or TRBV12-4; 12 bases align to TRBD2. V shed 4 bases, J shed 5 bases, and the junction held 15 bases outside the gene matches. CDR3 length: 19 amino acids. CDR3 sequence (DNA): TGTGCCAGCAGTTCCTCGTTGGCTAGCGGGAGGGCGTCTGAAAACATTCAGTACTTC. This encodes CASSSSLASGRASENIQYF.

A word on this clonotype: For a library built for alpha chains, this beta chain is a stray read; little rests on its size. V gene TRBV19 combines with J gene TRBJ2-7, with 7 bases aligning to TRBD2. Per the germline V gene, CDR1 is LNHDA and CDR2 is SQIVND (reference sequence). V gave up 6 bases and J gave up 0 bases; unmatched junction bases: 5. The length of the CDR3 is 14 residues. DNA for the CDR3: TGTGCCAGTAGGAGGGACTACAACTCCTACGAGCAGTACTTC. This gives the protein CASRRDYNSYEQYF.

By sample share, this clonotype is medium-sized. As an off-target read in a library built for alpha chains, this beta chain has a frequency of little significance. The chain combines TRBV5-1 with TRBJ1-1; D call uncertain. CDR1 and CDR2 from the germline V gene are SGHRS and YFSETQ. This CDR3 comprises 13 residues. Trimming took off 1 base at V and 0 bases at J, with 4 bases between the two ends. CDR3 sequence (DNA): TGCGCCAGCAGCTTGACTCTGAACACTGAAGCTTTCTTT. Protein: CASSLTLNTEAFF.

This clonotype appeared many times. Because the library targeted alpha chains, this beta chain is an off-target read whose size means little. The chain is built from TRBV2 and TRBJ2-4; D is ambiguous. The V and J ends lost 1 base and 13 bases respectively, with 11 bases between them. This CDR3 contains 12 residues. Germline V lookup: CDR1 SNHLY, CDR2 FYNNEI. The CDR3 protein is CASSEEGPGQYF. The CDR3 DNA sequence: TGTGCCAGCAGTGAAGAGGGCCCAGGACAGTACTTC.